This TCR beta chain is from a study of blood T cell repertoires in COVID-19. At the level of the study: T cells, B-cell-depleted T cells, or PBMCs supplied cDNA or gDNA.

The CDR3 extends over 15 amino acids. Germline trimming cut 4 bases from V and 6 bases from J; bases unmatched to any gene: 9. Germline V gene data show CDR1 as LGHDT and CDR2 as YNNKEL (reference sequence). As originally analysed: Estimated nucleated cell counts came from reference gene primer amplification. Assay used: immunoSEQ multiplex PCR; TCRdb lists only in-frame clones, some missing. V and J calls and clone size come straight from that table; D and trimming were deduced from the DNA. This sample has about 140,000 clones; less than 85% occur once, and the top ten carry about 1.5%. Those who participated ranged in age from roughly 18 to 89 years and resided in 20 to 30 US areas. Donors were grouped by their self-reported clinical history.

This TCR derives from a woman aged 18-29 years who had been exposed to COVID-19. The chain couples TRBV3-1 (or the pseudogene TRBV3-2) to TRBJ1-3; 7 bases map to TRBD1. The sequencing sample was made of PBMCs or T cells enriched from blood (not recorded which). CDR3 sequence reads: CASSLATGFENTIYF. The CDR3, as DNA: TGTGCCAGCAGCCTAGCGACAGGGTTCGAAAACACCATATATTTT.